The clone carrying this T cell receptor beta chain was seen ten or more times. Trimming stripped 6 bases from V and 7 bases from J, with 10 bases between. Germline CDR1 and CDR2: MDHEN and SYDVKM. There are 12 residues in the CDR3. The data are from a study of metastatic and nonmetastatic thyroid tumors. Background on the study: Repertoires from malignant and benign thyroid patients were compared across blood and tumor or nodule tissue.

Prior to thyroid surgery, none of the patients had received any treatment. Original processing methods: It was from CDR3 differences across clinicopathological groups that a distant-metastasis classifier for papillary thyroid cancer was built. TCRdb re-called the PCR reads through MiXCR. The V and J calls here are based on TCRdb, not the publication. In the table there are roughly 58,000 clones, 4% to 4.5% of which are singletons. The clonotype comes from a female donor with papillary thyroid cancer or a benign thyroid nodule (not recorded which). Some clones in this sample may be carry-over from other donors' samples. The chain carries TRBV28 and TRBJ2-4; possible D gene TRBD1, 5 bases. Sequenced: blood. CDR3 bases: TGTGCCAGCAGGACAGTGGGGAACATTCAGTACTTC. Encoded protein: CASRTVGNIQYF.